This section outlines one T cell receptor (beta chain) sequence together with its context. As yet, its antigen is unknown. The entry originates in a study of cytomegalovirus exposure and HLA in healthy donors. Study-level points and caveats: Presence/absence analyses supposed approximately even sequencing depth among donors. HLA allele associations emerged for under 20,000 TCR beta sequences in a later analysis, at 0.05 false discovery rate. A missense variant in DCLRE1C was later tied to TCR beta V- and J-gene trimming.

In the PCR, 60 Vbeta and 13 Jbeta primers were used. The protocol was immunoSEQ multiplex PCR, while the TCRdb copy is restricted to in-frame clones and leaves out a portion. The sample has about 93,000 clones, 82% seen once; the top ten hold 3% to 4%. Germline V gives CDR1 SEHNR, CDR2 FQNEAQ (reference sequence). The CDR3 is 14 amino acids. V was clipped by 4 bases and J by 5 bases, with 15 bases between them. The chain links TRBV7-9 to TRBJ2-7; no clear D. The sample consisted of PBMCs. This clonotype was sampled from a man aged 45-60 years in good health and CMV-seronegative. In nucleotides, the CDR3 is TGTGCCAGCAGCTCACGAGTCGGAGTGGACGAGCAGTACTTC. The encoded protein is CASSSRVGVDEQYF.